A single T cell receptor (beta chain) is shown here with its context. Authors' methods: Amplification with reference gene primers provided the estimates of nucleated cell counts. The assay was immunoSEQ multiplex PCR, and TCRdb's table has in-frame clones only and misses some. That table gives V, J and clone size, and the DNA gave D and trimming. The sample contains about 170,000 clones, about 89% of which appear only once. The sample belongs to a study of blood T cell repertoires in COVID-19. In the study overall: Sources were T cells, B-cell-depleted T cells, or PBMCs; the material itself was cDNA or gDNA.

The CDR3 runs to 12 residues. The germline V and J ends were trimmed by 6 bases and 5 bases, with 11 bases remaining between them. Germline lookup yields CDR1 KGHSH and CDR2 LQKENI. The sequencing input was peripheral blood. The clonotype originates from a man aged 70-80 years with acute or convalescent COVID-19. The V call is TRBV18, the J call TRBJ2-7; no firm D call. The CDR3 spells CASSQRTDEQYF. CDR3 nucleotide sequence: TGTGCCAGCTCGCAAAGAACAGACGAGCAGTACTTC.